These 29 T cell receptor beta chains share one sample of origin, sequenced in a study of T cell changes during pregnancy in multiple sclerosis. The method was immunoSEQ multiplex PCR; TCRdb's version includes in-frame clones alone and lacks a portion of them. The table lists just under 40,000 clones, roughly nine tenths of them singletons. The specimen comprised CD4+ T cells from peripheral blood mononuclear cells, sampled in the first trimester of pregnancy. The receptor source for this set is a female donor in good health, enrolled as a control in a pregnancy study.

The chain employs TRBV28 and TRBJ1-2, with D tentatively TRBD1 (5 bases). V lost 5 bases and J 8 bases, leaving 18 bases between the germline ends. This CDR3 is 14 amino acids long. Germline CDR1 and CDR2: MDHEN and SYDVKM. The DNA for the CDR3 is TGTGCCAGCAGTACCTCCGGGACGGGGAGGGGCTACACCTTC. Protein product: CASSTSGTGRGYTF.

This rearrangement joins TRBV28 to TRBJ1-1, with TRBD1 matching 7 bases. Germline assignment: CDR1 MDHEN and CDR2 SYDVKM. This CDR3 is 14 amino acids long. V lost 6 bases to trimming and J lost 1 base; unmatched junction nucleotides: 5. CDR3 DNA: TGTGCCAGCAGCAGACAGGGTAAGAACACTGAAGCTTTCTTT. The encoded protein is CASSRQGKNTEAFF.

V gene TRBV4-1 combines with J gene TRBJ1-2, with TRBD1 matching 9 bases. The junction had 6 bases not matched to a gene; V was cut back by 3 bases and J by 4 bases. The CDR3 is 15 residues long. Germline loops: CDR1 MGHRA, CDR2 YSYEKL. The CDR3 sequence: CASSQGDRAIYGYTF. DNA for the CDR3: TGCGCCAGCAGCCAGGGGGACAGGGCCATCTATGGCTACACCTTC.

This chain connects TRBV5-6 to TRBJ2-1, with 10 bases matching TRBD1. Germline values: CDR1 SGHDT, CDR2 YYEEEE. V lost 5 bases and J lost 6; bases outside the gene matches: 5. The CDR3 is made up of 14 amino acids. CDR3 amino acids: CASRKTGGPNEQFF. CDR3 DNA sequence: TGTGCCAGCAGGAAGACAGGGGGCCCCAATGAGCAGTTCTTC.

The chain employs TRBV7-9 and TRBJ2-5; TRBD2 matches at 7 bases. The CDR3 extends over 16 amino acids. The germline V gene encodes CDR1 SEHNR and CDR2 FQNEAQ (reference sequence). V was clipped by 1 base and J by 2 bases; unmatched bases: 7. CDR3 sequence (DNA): TGTGCCAGCAGCTTAGGGTCCCTAGCGGCTCAAGAGACCCAGTACTTC. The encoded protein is CASSLGSLAAQETQYF. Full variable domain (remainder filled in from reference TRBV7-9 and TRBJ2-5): DTGVSQNPRHKITKRGQNVTFRCDPISEHNRLYWYRQTLGQGPEFLTYFQNEAQLEKSRLLSDRFSAERPKGSFSTLEIQRTEQGDSAMYLCASSLGSLAAQETQYFGPGTRLLVL.

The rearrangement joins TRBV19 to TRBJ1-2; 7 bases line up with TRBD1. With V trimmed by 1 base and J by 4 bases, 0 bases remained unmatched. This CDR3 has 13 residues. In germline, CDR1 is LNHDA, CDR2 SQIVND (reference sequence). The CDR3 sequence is CASSIGTGYGYTF. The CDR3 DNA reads TGTGCCAGTAGTATAGGGACAGGCTATGGCTACACCTTC.

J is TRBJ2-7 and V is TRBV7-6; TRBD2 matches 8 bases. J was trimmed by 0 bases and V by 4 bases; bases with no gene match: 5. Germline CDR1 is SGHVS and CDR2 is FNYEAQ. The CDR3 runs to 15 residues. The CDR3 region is CASSSAGGSSYEQYF. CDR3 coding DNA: TGTGCCAGCAGCTCCGCGGGGGGCAGCTCCTACGAGCAGTACTTC.

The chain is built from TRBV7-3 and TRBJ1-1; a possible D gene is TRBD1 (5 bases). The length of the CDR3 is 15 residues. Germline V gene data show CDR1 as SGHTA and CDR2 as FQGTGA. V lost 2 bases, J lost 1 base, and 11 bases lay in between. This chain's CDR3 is CASSLQGASNTEAFF. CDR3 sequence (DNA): TGTGCCAGCAGCTTACAAGGGGCTTCGAACACTGAAGCTTTCTTT.

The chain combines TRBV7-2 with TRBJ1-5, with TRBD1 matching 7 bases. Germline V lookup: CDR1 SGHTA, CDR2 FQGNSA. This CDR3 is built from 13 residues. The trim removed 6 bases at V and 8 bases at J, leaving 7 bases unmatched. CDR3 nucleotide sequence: TGTGCCAGCAGATTGACAGGGTTGGAGCCCCAGCATTTT. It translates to CASRLTGLEPQHF.

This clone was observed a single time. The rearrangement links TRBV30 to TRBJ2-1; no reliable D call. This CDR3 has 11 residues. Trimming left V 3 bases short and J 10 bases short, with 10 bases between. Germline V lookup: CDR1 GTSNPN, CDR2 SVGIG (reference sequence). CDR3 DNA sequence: TGTGCCTGGAGAAGACTCACGGAGCAGTTCTTC. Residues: CAWRRLTEQFF.

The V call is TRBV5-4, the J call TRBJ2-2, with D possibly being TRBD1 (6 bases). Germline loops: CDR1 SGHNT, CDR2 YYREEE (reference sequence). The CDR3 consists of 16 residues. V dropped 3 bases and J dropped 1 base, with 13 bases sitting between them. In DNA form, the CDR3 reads TGTGCCAGCAGCTCTTTAGACAGGCTGAACACCGGGGAGCTGTTTTTT. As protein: CASSSLDRLNTGELFF.

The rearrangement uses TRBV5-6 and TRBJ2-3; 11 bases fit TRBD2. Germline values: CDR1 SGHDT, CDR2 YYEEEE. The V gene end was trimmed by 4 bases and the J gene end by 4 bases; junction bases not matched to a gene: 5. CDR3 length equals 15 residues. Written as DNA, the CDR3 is TGTGCCAGCAGCCCCCTTAGCGGGGGGGCAGATACGCAGTATTTT. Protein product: CASSPLSGGADTQYF.

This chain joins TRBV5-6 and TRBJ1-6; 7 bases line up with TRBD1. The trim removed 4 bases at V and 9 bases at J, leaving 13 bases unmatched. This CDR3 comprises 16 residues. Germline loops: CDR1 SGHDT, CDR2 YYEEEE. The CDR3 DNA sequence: TGTGCCAGCAGCCGCAGGGGGGCGGATCTTACTTCACCCCTCCACTTT. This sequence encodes CASSRRGADLTSPLHF. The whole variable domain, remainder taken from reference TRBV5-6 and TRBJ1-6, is DAGVTQSPTHLIKTRGQQVTLRCSPKSGHDTVSWYQQALGQGPQFIFQYYEEEERQRGNFPDRFSGHQFPNYSSELNVNALLLGDSALYLCASSRRGADLTSPLHFGNGTRLTVT.

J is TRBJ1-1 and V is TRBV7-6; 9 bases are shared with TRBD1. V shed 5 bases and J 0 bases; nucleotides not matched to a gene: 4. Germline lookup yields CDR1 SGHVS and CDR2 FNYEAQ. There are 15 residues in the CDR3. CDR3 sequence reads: CASSRQGDMNTEAFF. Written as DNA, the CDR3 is TGTGCCAGCAGCCGACAGGGGGATATGAACACTGAAGCTTTCTTT.

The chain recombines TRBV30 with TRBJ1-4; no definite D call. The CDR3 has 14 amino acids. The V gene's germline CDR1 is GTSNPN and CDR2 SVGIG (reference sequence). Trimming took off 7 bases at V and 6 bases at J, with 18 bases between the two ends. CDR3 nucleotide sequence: TGTGCCTTCCCCACCGGAGGGAACGATGAAAAACTGTTTTTT. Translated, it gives CAFPTGGNDEKLFF.

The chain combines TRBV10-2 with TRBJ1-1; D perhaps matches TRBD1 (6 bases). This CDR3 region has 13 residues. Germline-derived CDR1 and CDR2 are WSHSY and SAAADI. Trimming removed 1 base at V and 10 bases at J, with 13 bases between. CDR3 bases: TGCGCCAGCAGTGAGTTAGCGGGGGCTCGAGCTTTCTTT. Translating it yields CASSELAGARAFF.

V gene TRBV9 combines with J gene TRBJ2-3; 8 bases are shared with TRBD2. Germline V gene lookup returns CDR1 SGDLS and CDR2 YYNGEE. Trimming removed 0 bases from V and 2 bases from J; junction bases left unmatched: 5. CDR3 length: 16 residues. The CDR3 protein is CASSVGAGDYTDTQYF. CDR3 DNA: TGTGCCAGCAGCGTAGGAGCGGGGGACTACACAGATACGCAGTATTTT. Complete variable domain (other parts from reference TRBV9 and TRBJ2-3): DSGVTQTPKHLITATGQRVTLRCSPRSGDLSVYWYQQSLDQGLQFLIQYYNGEERAKGNILERFSAQQFPDLHSELNLSSLELGDSALYFCASSVGAGDYTDTQYFGPGTRLTVL.

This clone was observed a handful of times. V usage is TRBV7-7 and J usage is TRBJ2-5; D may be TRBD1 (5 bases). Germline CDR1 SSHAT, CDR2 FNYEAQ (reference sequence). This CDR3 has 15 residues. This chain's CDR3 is CAPLPGKGKVETQYF. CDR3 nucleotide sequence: TGTGCTCCCCTGCCAGGAAAGGGGAAGGTCGAGACCCAGTACTTC.

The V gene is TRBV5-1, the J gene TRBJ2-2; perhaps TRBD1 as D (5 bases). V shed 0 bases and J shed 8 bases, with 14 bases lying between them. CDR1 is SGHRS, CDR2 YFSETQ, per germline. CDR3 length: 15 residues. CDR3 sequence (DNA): TGCGCCAGCAGCTTGGGGGGCACCACCAGAGGGGAGCTGTTTTTT. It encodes CASSLGGTTRGELFF.

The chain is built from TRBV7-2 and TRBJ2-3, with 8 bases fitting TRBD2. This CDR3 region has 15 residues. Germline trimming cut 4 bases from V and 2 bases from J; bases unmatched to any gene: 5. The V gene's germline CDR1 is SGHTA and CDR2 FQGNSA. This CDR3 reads CASSYERGTTDTQYF. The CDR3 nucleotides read TGTGCCAGCAGCTACGAGCGGGGGACCACAGATACGCAGTATTTT.

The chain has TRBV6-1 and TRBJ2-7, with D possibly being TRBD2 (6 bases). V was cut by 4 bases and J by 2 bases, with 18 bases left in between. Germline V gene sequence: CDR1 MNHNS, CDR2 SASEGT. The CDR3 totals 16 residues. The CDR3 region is CASSAQRVADTYEQYF. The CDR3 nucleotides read TGTGCCAGCAGTGCCCAGAGGGTAGCGGACACCTACGAGCAGTACTTC.

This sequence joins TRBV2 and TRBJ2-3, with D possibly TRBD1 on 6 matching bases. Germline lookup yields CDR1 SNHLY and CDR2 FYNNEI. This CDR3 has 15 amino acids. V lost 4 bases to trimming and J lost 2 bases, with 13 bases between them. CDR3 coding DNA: TGTGCCAGCAGTGTGACAGGATCCAACACAGATACGCAGTATTTT. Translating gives CASSVTGSNTDTQYF.

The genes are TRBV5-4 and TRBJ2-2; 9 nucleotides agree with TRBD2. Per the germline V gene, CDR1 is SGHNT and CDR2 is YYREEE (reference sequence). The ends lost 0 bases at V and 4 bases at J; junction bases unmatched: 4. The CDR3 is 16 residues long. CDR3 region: CASSLAGRGGTGELFF. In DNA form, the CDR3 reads TGTGCCAGCAGCTTGGCCGGGCGGGGGGGCACCGGGGAGCTGTTTTTT.

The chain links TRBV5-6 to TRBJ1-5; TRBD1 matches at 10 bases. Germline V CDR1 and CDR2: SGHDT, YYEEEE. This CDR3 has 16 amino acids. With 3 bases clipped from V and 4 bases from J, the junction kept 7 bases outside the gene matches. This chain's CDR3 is CASSSWGQGINQPQHF. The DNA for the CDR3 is TGTGCCAGCAGCTCCTGGGGACAGGGGATAAATCAGCCCCAGCATTTT.

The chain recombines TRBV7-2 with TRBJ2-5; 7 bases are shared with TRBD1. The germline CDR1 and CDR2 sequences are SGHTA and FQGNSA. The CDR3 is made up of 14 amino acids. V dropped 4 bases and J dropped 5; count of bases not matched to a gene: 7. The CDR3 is CASSSKGQSETQYF. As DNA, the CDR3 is TGTGCCAGCAGCTCGAAGGGACAGTCGGAGACCCAGTACTTC.

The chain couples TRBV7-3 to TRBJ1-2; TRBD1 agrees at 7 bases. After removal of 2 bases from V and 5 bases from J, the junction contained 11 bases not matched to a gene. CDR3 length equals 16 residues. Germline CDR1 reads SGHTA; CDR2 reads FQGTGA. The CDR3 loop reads CASSLLGGGAGYGYTF. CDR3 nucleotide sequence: TGTGCCAGCAGCTTACTAGGAGGGGGCGCCGGATATGGCTACACCTTC.

CDR3 sequence (DNA): TGCGCCAGCAGCGGGCAGTATTATGAAGCTTTCTTT. Protein sequence: CASSGQYYEAFF. The chain couples TRBV5-1 to TRBJ1-1; D unresolved. Germline V gene lookup returns CDR1 SGHRS and CDR2 YFSETQ. The CDR3 totals 12 residues. Trimming cost V 4 bases and J 7 bases, with 11 bases left between them.

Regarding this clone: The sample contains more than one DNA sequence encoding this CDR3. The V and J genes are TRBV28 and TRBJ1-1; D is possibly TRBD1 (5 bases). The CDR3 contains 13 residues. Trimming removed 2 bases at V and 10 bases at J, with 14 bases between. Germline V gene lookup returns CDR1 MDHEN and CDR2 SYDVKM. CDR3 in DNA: TGTGCCAGCAGTTTAAGCCAGGGAAGGGGAGCTTTCTTT. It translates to CASSLSQGRGAFF.

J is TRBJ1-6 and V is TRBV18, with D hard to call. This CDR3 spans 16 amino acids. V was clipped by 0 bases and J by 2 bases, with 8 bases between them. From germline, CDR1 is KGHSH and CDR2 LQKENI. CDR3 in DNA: TGTGCCAGCTCACCACCGGAGGGTACCTATAATTCACCCCTCCACTTT. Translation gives CASSPPEGTYNSPLHF. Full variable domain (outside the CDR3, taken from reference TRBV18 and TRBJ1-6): NAGVMQNPRHLVRRRGQEARLRCSPMKGHSHVYWYRQLPEEGLKFMVYLQKENIIDESGMPKERFSAEFPKEGPSILRIQQVVRGDSAAYFCASSPPEGTYNSPLHFGNGTRLTVT.